The 15 T cell receptor beta chains below all came from one sample that was sequenced in a study of blood T cell repertoires in COVID-19. Some clones are missing from TCRdb's copy, which holds only in-frame ones; the method was immunoSEQ multiplex PCR. The top ten clones hold around 3.9% of a sample with 300,000 or so clones, over 80% of them seen once. Sequencing was performed on peripheral blood. The receptors shown here come from a woman aged 45-59 years with active or convalescent COVID-19.

The rearrangement links TRBV2 to TRBJ2-7; D call uncertain. Trimming cost V 5 bases and J 4 bases, with 6 bases left between them. The CDR3 is 11 amino acids. CDR1 is SNHLY and CDR2 is FYNNEI in the germline V gene. The CDR3 bases are TGTGCCAGCAGTCCTCAGTACGAGCAGTACTTC. This gives the protein CASSPQYEQYF.

This clone was detected only a few times. The chain joins TRBV6-6 to TRBJ1-5; possibly TRBD1 for D (6 bases). The V end was cut by 6 bases, the J end by 5 bases, with 8 bases between. Germline CDR1 reads MNHNY; CDR2 reads SVGAGI (reference sequence). This CDR3 has 12 residues. CDR3 sequence reads: CASRNRDQPQHF. CDR3 coding DNA: TGTGCCAGCAGGAACAGGGATCAGCCCCAGCATTTT.

In nucleotides, the CDR3 is TGTGCCAGCAGCTGGCCCCCGACTAGCGGGAGACATTACAATGAGCAGTTCTTC. Translating it yields CASSWPPTSGRHYNEQFF. V usage is TRBV5-8 and J usage is TRBJ2-1; 12 bases map to TRBD2. CDR1 and CDR2 from the germline V gene are SGHTS and YDEGEE. Losses at the gene ends were 3 bases for V and 4 bases for J; bases not matched to a gene: 11. This CDR3 contains 18 residues.

The chain carries TRBV6-6 and TRBJ2-1; no firm D call. With 0 bases removed from V and 4 bases from J, the gap between germline ends came to 10 bases. This CDR3 comprises 15 residues. Germline lookup yields CDR1 MNHNY and CDR2 SVGAGI (reference sequence). CDR3 DNA sequence: TGTGCCAGCAGTTACTCGAATCCAGTTTACAATGAGCAGTTCTTC. Amino acid sequence: CASSYSNPVYNEQFF.

This sequence joins TRBV4-1 and TRBJ1-2, with 8 nucleotides matching TRBD1. The CDR3 totals 15 residues. CDR1 MGHRA and CDR2 YSYEKL come from the germline V gene. Germline trimming cut 2 bases from V and 4 bases from J; bases unmatched to any gene: 6. The CDR3 reads CASSQSDRDVYGYTF. In DNA form, the CDR3 reads TGCGCCAGCAGCCAATCGGACAGGGACGTCTATGGCTACACCTTC.

The chain couples TRBV19 to TRBJ1-2, with no clear D. This CDR3 has 12 residues. V gave up 6 bases and J gave up 8 bases, with 13 bases separating them. Per germline, CDR1 LNHDA and CDR2 SQIVND (reference sequence). CDR3: CASSPNRGGYTF. The CDR3, as DNA: TGTGCCAGTAGCCCGAATCGTGGCGGCTACACCTTC.

As regards this clone: The junction departs from germline at one end; a sequencing error may be responsible. The V and J genes are TRBV30 and TRBJ1-1, with 7 bases aligning to TRBD1. This CDR3 is 10 amino acids long. Germline lookup yields CDR1 GTSNPN and CDR2 SVGIG (reference sequence). As DNA, the CDR3 is TGTGCCTGGTCCAGACAGGGAGTCCGCTTT. Translated, it gives CAWSRQGVRF. The variable domain in full, completed from reference TRBV30 and TRBJ1-1, reads SQTIHQWPATLVQPVGSPLSLECTVEGTSNPNLYWYRQAAGRGLQLLFYSVGIGQISSEVPQNLSASRPQDRQFILSSKKLLLSDSGFYLCAWSRQGVRFGQGTRLTVV.

V usage is TRBV24-1 and J usage is TRBJ2-7, with 8 bases aligning to TRBD2. CDR3 length: 14 residues. With 4 bases clipped from V and 3 bases from J, the junction kept 4 bases outside the gene matches. Germline V gives CDR1 KGHDR, CDR2 SFDVKD. The CDR3 is CATSELSGSYEQYF. In DNA, the CDR3 is TGTGCCACCAGTGAATTAAGCGGGAGCTACGAGCAGTACTTC.

This clone was detected a few times. The chain recombines TRBV19 with TRBJ2-5; maybe TRBD2 (6 bases). The germline V gene encodes CDR1 LNHDA and CDR2 SQIVND (reference sequence). V was clipped by 5 bases and J by 4 bases, with 11 bases between them. This CDR3 contains 13 residues. CDR3 protein: CASSFQGGETQYF. The CDR3 nucleotides are TGTGCCAGTAGTTTTCAGGGAGGAGAGACCCAGTACTTC.

This chain connects TRBV5-1 to TRBJ1-3; perhaps TRBD1 as D (6 bases). CDR3 size: 16 residues. CDR1 is SGHRS, CDR2 YFSETQ, per germline. V gave up 0 bases and J gave up 0 bases, with 10 bases separating them. The CDR3 sequence is CASSLDRTVSGNTIYF. DNA for the CDR3: TGCGCCAGCAGCTTGGATAGGACAGTCTCTGGAAACACCATATATTTT. Looking up the rest from reference TRBV5-1 and TRBJ1-3 gives the full variable domain: KAGVTQTPRYLIKTRGQQVTLSCSPISGHRSVSWYQQTPGQGLQFLFEYFSETQRNKGNFPGRFSGRQFSNSRSEMNVSTLELGDSALYLCASSLDRTVSGNTIYFGEGSWLTVV.

The genes are TRBV4-1 and TRBJ1-3; D is undetermined. The CDR3 sequence is 20 residues long. Trimming shortened V by 4 bases and J by 0 bases, and 25 bases separated the two germline ends. Germline CDR1 and CDR2: MGHRA and YSYEKL. The CDR3 sequence: CASSPSRGVVQSRSGNTIYF. CDR3 bases: TGCGCCAGCAGCCCCTCACGGGGAGTTGTCCAATCCCGCTCTGGAAACACCATATATTTT.

As to this clone: The same CDR3 arises from other DNA sequences in this sample as well. This chain joins TRBV7-2 and TRBJ2-3; D ambiguous. The CDR3 covers 13 residues. Germline CDR1 and CDR2: SGHTA and FQGNSA. With 3 bases removed from V and 1 base from J, the gap between germline ends came to 5 bases. The CDR3 region is CASSFPGTDTQYF. The DNA of the CDR3 is TGTGCCAGCAGCTTCCCTGGCACAGATACGCAGTATTTT.

V gene TRBV3-1 (or the pseudogene TRBV3-2) combines with J gene TRBJ1-2; D may be TRBD1 (5 bases). V dropped 0 bases and J dropped 2 bases, with 22 bases sitting between them. This CDR3 is built from 19 residues. The germline gives CDR1 LGHDT, CDR2 YNNKEL (reference sequence). CDR3 sequence reads: CASSQDPLSPGPLNYGYTF. The CDR3 region has the DNA TGTGCCAGCAGCCAAGATCCTTTGTCCCCAGGGCCCCTAAACTATGGCTACACCTTC.

This sequence joins TRBV7-9 and TRBJ2-3; the D gene is possibly TRBD2 (6 bases). V was pared by 2 bases and J by 2 bases, with 11 bases between. CDR1 and CDR2 from the germline V gene are SEHNR and FQNEAQ (reference sequence). CDR3 size: 15 residues. CDR3 residues: CASSLRLANTDTQYF. Here the CDR3 DNA reads TGTGCCAGCAGCTTAAGGCTAGCGAACACAGATACGCAGTATTTT.

This clone appeared once. V is TRBV11-2 and J is TRBJ1-2; D ambiguous. Germline CDR1 SGHAT, CDR2 FQNNGV. The CDR3 has 13 amino acids. Trimming took off 4 bases at V and 3 bases at J, with 9 bases between the two ends. The CDR3 sequence: CASSSIAHYGYTF. The CDR3 bases are TGTGCCAGCAGCTCCATAGCGCACTATGGCTACACCTTC.